This paragraph reports one T cell receptor beta chain. The antigen remains undetermined. With 3 bases clipped from V and 11 bases from J, the junction kept 8 bases outside the gene matches. Germline V CDR1 and CDR2: LNHDA, SQIVND (reference sequence). The CDR3 spans 14 residues. The source of the sample is a study of vaccination effects on CD4 cells after COVID-19. Sequencing used immunoSEQ multiplex PCR; TCRdb keeps in-frame clones, though not all of them. The sample records around 30,000 clones, approximately 65% being singletons. An approximately ten-day culture period preceded the isolation of CD4+ T cells.

This TCR was recovered from a human donor who received a COVID-19 vaccine. The material was CD4+ T cells from PBMCs cultured without peptide, obtained before COVID-19 vaccination. The chain has TRBV19 and TRBJ1-5, with 9 positions matching TRBD1. In nucleotides, the CDR3 is TGTGCCAGTAGTATGACAGGGGGGGGTCTAGCCCAGCATTTT. Translated: CASSMTGGGLAQHF.